This T cell receptor (beta chain) was sequenced for a study of blood T cell repertoires in COVID-19. Trimming cost V 2 bases and J 2 bases; bases outside gene matches: 5. This CDR3 region has 16 residues. CDR1 and CDR2 (germline): LGHDT, YNNKEL (reference sequence). This clone is a singleton in its sample. Authors' data handling: The authors estimated nucleated cell counts from reference gene primer amplification. The protocol was immunoSEQ multiplex PCR, while the TCRdb copy is restricted to in-frame clones and leaves out a portion. That table supplies the V and J calls and clone size; D and trimming were determined from the DNA. The repertoire holds 85,000 to 130,000 clones, with 84% as singletons.

The receptor was isolated from a woman in her fifties or sixties with acute or convalescent COVID-19. Sequencing was done on a sample of peripheral blood. The chain recombines TRBV3-1 (or the pseudogene TRBV3-2) with TRBJ2-2; 7 bases agree with TRBD2. The CDR3 sequence: CASSQFPGGNTGELFF. The CDR3 DNA is TGTGCCAGCAGCCAATTTCCGGGAGGTAACACCGGGGAGCTGTTTTTT.